This T cell receptor (beta chain) was sequenced for a study of cytomegalovirus exposure and HLA in healthy donors. As for the study in general: As an earlier analysis found, around 200 million T cells yielded approximately 110 million unique TCR beta sequences.

Amplification used 60 Vbeta primers and 13 Jbeta primers. Sequenced by immunoSEQ multiplex PCR; TCRdb stores in-frame clones only, minus some. In the table there are roughly 100,000 clones, around 80% of which are singletons. Notes on this clone: Its antigen is not known.

General study findings and limits: Donor immune exposure was known only as CMV serostatus. Per a prior analysis, the majority of TCR beta V segments were productive roughly 87% or roughly 30% of the time. Analysis was performed later, and it showed HLA-associated TCR beta chains to be more clonally expanded than equally common others.

What was sequenced was PBMCs. The sequence derives from a woman between 40 and 50 years old in good health and CMV-seronegative.

The CDR3 sequence: CASTRGGRQPQHF. The CDR3 DNA follows: TGTGCCAGCACCCGGGGGGGTCGGCAGCCCCAGCATTTT. The chain couples TRBV6-5 to TRBJ1-5; D might be TRBD1 (5 bases). The germline V and J ends were trimmed by 7 bases and 7 bases, with 14 bases remaining between them. CDR3 length equals 13 residues. Germline V lookup: CDR1 MNHEY, CDR2 SVGAGI.